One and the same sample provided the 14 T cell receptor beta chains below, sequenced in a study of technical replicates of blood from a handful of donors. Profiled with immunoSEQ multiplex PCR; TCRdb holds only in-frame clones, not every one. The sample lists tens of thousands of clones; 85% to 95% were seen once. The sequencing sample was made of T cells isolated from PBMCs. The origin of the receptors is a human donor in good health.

CDR3: CASSQGLDQETQYF. The CDR3 DNA follows: TGTGCCAGCAGCCAGGGACTAGACCAAGAGACCCAGTACTTC. The chain carries TRBV27 and TRBJ2-5; 8 positions match TRBD2. Trimming took 6 bases from V and 0 from J; bases not matched to a gene: 3. This CDR3 spans 14 amino acids. The germline CDR1 and CDR2 sequences are MNHEY and SMNVEV (reference sequence).

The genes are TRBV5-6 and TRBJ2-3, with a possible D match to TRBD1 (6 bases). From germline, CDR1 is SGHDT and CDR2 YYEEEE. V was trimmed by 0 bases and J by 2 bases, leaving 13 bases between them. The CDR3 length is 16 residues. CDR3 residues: CASSLGPGTHTDTQYF. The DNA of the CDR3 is TGTGCCAGCAGCTTGGGACCGGGGACACACACAGATACGCAGTATTTT.

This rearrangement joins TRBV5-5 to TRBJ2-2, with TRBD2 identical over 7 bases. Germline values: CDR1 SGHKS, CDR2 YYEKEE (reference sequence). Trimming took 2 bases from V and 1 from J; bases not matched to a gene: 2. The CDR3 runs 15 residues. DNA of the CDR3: TGTGCCAGCAGCTTTGGGGGGGGGAACACCGGGGAGCTGTTTTTT. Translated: CASSFGGGNTGELFF.

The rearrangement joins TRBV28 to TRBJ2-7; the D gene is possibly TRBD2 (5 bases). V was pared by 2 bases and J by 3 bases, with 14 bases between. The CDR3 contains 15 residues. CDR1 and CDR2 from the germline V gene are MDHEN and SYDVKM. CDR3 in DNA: TGTGCCAGCAGTTTAAATCCGGGGTCGGGCTACGAGCAGTACTTC. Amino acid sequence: CASSLNPGSGYEQYF.

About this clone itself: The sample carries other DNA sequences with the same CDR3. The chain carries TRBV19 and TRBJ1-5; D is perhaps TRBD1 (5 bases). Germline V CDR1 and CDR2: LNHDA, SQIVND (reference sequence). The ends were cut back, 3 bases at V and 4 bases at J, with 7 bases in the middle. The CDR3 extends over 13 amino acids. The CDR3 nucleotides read TGTGCCAGTAGTATTCCAGGGAATCAGCCCCAGCATTTT. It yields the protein CASSIPGNQPQHF.

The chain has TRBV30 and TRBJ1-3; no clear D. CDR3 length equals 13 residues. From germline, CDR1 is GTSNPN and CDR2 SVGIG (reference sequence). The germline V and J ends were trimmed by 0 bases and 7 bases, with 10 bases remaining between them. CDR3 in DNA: TGTGCCTGGAGTGTACGAAGAGGGAACACCATATATTTT. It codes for CAWSVRRGNTIYF.

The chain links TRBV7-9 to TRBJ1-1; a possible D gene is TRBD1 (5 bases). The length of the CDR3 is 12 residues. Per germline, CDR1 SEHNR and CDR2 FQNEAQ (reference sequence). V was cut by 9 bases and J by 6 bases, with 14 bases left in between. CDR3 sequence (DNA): TGTGCCAGTGGGGGAGGGATCCCTGAAGCTTTCTTT. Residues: CASGGGIPEAFF.

For the CDR3, the DNA is TGCGCCAGCAGCGAGCCGGGACAGGGGTATGAGCAGTACTTC. It encodes CASSEPGQGYEQYF. The genes are TRBV5-1 and TRBJ2-7, with TRBD1 matching over 10 bases. The V segment lost 4 bases and the J segment 7 bases; nucleotides outside the gene matches: 8. Germline CDR1 SGHRS, CDR2 YFSETQ. This CDR3 region has 14 residues. Based on the CDR3 plus reference TRBV5-1 and TRBJ2-7, the full variable domain is KAGVTQTPRYLIKTRGQQVTLSCSPISGHRSVSWYQQTPGQGLQFLFEYFSETQRNKGNFPGRFSGRQFSNSRSEMNVSTLELGDSALYLCASSEPGQGYEQYFGPGTRLTVT.

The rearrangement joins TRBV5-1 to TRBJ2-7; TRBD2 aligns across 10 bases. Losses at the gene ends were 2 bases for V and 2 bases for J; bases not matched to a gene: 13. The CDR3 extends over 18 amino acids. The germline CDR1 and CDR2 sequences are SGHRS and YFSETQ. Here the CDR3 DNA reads TGCGCCAGCAGCTTTACGAGACAGCGACTAGCGGGCCCCTACGAGCAGTACTTC. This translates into CASSFTRQRLAGPYEQYF.

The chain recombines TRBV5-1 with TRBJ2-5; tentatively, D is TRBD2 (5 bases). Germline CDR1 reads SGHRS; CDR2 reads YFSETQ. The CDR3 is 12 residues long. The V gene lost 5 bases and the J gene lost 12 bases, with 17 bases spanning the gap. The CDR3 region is CASSLELVPKYF. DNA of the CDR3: TGCGCCAGCAGTCTTGAACTAGTGCCAAAGTACTTC.

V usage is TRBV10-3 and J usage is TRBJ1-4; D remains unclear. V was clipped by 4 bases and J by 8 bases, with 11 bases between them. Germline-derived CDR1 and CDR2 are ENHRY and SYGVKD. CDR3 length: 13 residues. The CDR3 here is CAISGEIAEKLFF. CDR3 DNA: TGTGCCATCAGTGGTGAGATAGCCGAAAAACTGTTTTTT.

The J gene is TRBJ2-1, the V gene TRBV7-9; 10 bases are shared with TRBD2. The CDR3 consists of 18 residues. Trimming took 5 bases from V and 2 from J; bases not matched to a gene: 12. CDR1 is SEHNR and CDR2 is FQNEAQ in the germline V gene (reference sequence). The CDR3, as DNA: TGTGCCAGCAGCGGGCGGCTAGCGGGGGAAGTGACCTACAATGAGCAGTTCTTC. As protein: CASSGRLAGEVTYNEQFF.

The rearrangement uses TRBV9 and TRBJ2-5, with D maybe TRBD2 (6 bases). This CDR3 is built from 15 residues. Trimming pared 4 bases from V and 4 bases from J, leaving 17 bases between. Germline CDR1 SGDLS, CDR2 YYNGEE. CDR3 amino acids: CASSSIGLGGETQYF. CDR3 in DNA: TGTGCCAGCAGCTCTATCGGACTGGGGGGAGAGACCCAGTACTTC.

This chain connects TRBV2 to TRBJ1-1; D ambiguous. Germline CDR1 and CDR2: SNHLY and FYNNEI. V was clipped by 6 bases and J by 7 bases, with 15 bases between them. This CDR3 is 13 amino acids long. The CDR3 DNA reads TGTGCCAGCAGGGGAGAGACGGCCCTTGAAGCTTTCTTT. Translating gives CASRGETALEAFF.